This TCR beta chain was sequenced in a study of T cells in localized non-small cell lung cancer. The CDR3 runs 13 residues. CDR1 and CDR2 (germline): SGHDT, YYEEEE. V lost 0 bases, J lost 4 bases, and 5 bases lay in between. A word on this clone: Its antigen remains unknown.

Study results and caveats: Those with higher blood T cell density had longer overall survival. There was higher T cell clonality in uninvolved adjacent lung than in tumor, and it was highest there. When the top 100 tumor clones were examined, a median about 60 of them also appeared in the adjacent lung, which was paired and uninvolved.

The assay was immunoSEQ multiplex PCR, and TCRdb's table has in-frame clones only and misses some. The sample lists some 39,000 clones, roughly 90% occurring once. The source material was peripheral blood mononuclear cells, sampled before any cancer treatment. This TCR was sampled from an older male donor with stage II lung adenocarcinoma. The chain recombines TRBV5-6 with TRBJ1-5; no clear D gene. DNA of the CDR3: TGTGCCAGCAGCTTGGCCGCGAATCAGCCCCAGCATTTT. Its translation is CASSLAANQPQHF.